This T cell receptor (beta chain) was obtained from a study of PD-L1 blockade in urothelial cancer (dated by TCRdb to the late 2010s). Broadly, across the study: Every patient began therapy in the mid-2010s and was given atezolizumab 1,200 mg intravenously every 3 weeks. Pretreatment blood TCR-seq was available for around 29 patients, at least one posttreatment blood collection was obtained for 24 patients, and tumor TCR-seq was available for 24 patients. In the same patients who had TCR sequencing, pretreatment tumors also underwent whole exome sequencing and RNA sequencing. Roughly ten patients achieved durable clinical benefit and about 22 did not. An exploratory multi-omic analysis was conducted of the somatic, immune and clinical correlates of response to PD-L1 blockade with atezolizumab in urothelial cancer. Pretreatment tumor samples, along with matched peripheral blood serially collected before and after atezolizumab treatment, were subjected to TCR sequencing. Durable clinical benefit meant progression-free survival longer than 6 months, and TCR features were also tested against progression-free and overall survival. Blood samples were analyzed at two time points: 3 weeks after treatment start (second dose) and 6 weeks after treatment start. Patients had an ECOG performance status of 0 or 1 and had received between 0 and 3 prior chemotherapy regimens. About 85% of the 29 patients were identified as males with urothelial cancer of bladder origin, and a prior smoking history was reported by 18 of 29 patients. Blood samples yielded a median of roughly 140,000 T cells and tens of thousands of unique TCRs, with median clonality roughly 0.085.

A cohort of about 30 patients with locally advanced or metastatic urothelial carcinoma, treated at Memorial Sloan Kettering on a trial protocol, was included. Peripheral blood mononuclear cells were collected pretreatment and during treatment, with between 1 and 8 total time points per patient. The Qiagen DNeasy Blood extraction kit was used to purify genomic DNA from total PBMCs and tumor samples. Collected pretreatment and during treatment, PBMCs were isolated and stored as previously described. Each PCR received spiked-in synthetic TCR analog templates so that absolute template abundance could be estimated from read counts. Using the immunoSEQ assay, TCRbeta CDR3 regions were amplified from genomic DNA with bias-controlled V and J gene primers. Sequencing of rearranged TCRbeta segments was done at approximately 20X coverage. Processing in the source paper ran as follows. Clustering was used to correct sequencing errors, and CDR3s were annotated against IMGT so that V, D and J genes could be assigned. Out-of-frame and stop-codon sequences were excluded, and only productive TCRbeta rearrangements were used in downstream analyses. Clonality was computed as one minus Shannon entropy normalized by the log of the number of unique productive sequences. Fisher's exact test with Benjamini-Hochberg correction, using a cutoff of adjusted p below 0.01, was how clones that differed between time points or between blood and tumor were identified. TCRdb's version of the immuneACCESS table is confined to in-frame rearrangements and falls short of the full clone set. An unresolved V gene accounts for under half of the shortfall where checked; the remainder is of unknown origin. V and J calls and clone size are as listed in that table; D and trimming were resolved from the DNA. Within this sample are around 51,000 clones, with about 90% of them counted one time only. The top ten clonotypes cover around 16% of the sample.

What the study reported, not specific to this receptor: Because the sample size was small (n ≈ 30) and many of the analyses were exploratory, the results are meant to be hypothesis-generating. A pretreatment peripheral blood TCR clonality below the median was linked to improved progression-free and overall survival. Among patients with durable benefit, tumor-associated TCR clones showed greater expansion in peripheral blood 3 weeks after treatment started (n ≈ 23, p = 0.022).

Taken from the germline V gene (reference sequence), the CDR1 and CDR2 loops are LNHDA and SQIVND. The CDR3 sequence holds 13 residues, the cysteine and phenylalanine included. This entry keeps only the CDR3 DNA: 39 bases, framed from base 1. Between the V and J ends, shortened by 5 bases and 6 bases respectively, the junction contains 14 bases. On this clone: Its antigen is not yet known. Base qualities were left out, and no much larger clone turns up one base away.

The sequenced sample was PBMCs, obtained around atezolizumab (anti-PD-L1) treatment. In this chain, TRBV19 is recombined with TRBJ2-7; the D gene is unclear. This TCR was recovered from a man in his fifties or sixties with urothelial cancer. The CDR3 sequence is CASSPSLASEQYF. The nucleotides read TGTGCCAGTAGTCCGTCGTTGGCCTCCGAGCAGTACTTC.